This T cell receptor beta chain was sequenced for a study of early T cells in non-severe SARS-CoV-2 infection (dated by TCRdb to about 2021). Describing the broader study: TCR sequencing used bulk RNA from unsorted whole blood, so alpha and beta chains could not be paired.

Study-level results and caveats: VDJdb matching was skewed toward anti-spike CD8 responses, so virus-specific expansions were likely underestimated and private and CD4 specificities were missed.

Reading the germline V gene (reference sequence) gives CDR1 MNHEY and CDR2 SMNVEV. The germline V end is reduced by 7 bases and the J end by 5 bases; junction bases left unmatched: 8. From its cysteine to its phenylalanine, the CDR3 spans 16 amino acids. The sequence is cut down to CDR3 DNA, 48 bases in frame from base 1. Library preparation used 5' RACE. Sequencing took place on a NextSeq 500. The TCR library protocol attached unique molecular identifiers to individual cDNA molecules to correct for sequencing error and PCR bias. Sequencing covered both TCR alpha and beta chains, and within each sample the abundances of alpha and beta sequences were tightly co-correlated. As for the original processing: Decombinator V4 was used to perform V gene, J gene and CDR3 annotation of TCR sequences. TCRs were defined as expanded if a significant change between any two time points was detected under a Poisson model with p below 0.0001. TCR abundances were normalised to the total number of TCRs sequenced per sample and expressed as counts per million. MAIT TCRs were defined by TRAV1-2 paired with TRAJ12, TRAJ20 or TRAJ33, and iNKT TCRs by TRAV10 paired with TRAJ18. VDJdb, accessed on 1 November 2021, was searched for TCRs annotated for CMV, EBV and SARS-CoV-2, and TCRs annotated for more than one antigen were excluded. Using fastp at Q25 and MiXCR, TCRdb reprocessed the public reads and kept productive beta chains. Identical CDR3 protein sequences are pooled into one entry, listed with their most common genes and DNA. The V and J calls were determined by TCRdb, not by the authors. The sample table holds about 59,000 distinct CDR3 sequences, of which roughly 13% were seen once. The ten top clones hold approximately 2.9% of the sample.

Set within a cohort of healthcare workers in London, UK, this nested case-control study involved weekly PCR testing of nasopharyngeal swabs along with blood sampling. Healthcare workers were recruited between 23 and 31 March 2020, during the week of the UK lockdown, and were followed weekly for up to roughly 15 weeks. With respect to this clonotype: It lacks a known antigen. No much larger clone is present one base from it, and per-base qualities are unavailable.

The sample was whole blood. This sequence uses TRBV27 and TRBJ2-1, with 13 bases aligning to TRBD2. The source of this sequence is an adult who was a healthcare worker with PCR-confirmed SARS-CoV-2 infection or an uninfected control (not recorded which). The bases read TGTGCCAGCACTCCACCTGGGACTAGCGGGAACAATGAGCAGTTCTTC. The resulting protein is CASTPPGTSGNNEQFF.